The 9 T cell receptor beta chains listed next were all sequenced from one sample in a study of T cells in Graves' hyperthyroidism and ophthalmopathy. Regions amplified from RNA transcripts were the TCR beta CDR3 regions. First-round RT-PCR with HTBI primers amplified the TCR CDR3 region. TCRdb re-called the multiplex PCR reads through MiXCR, storing one row per CDR3 protein. This table has about 210,000 distinct CDR3 sequences, 15% to 20% appearing once. Sequenced input: blood. Source of these receptors: a man between 50 and 59 years old with Graves' hyperthyroidism.

A few counts support this clonotype. CDR3 sequence: CASRGPLRGGPQYF. The CDR3 region has the DNA TGTGCCAGCAGGGGCCCTTTAAGGGGTGGGCCGCAGTACTTC. This chain joins TRBV6-1 and TRBJ2-7, with D perhaps matching TRBD1 (5 bases). This CDR3 region has 14 residues. The V end lost 6 bases, the J end lost 9 bases, and 21 bases lay between the germline ends. Per germline, CDR1 MNHNS and CDR2 SASEGT.

The rearrangement joins TRBV11-2 to TRBJ1-5, with 9 bases lining up with TRBD1. The germline V gene has CDR1 SGHAT and CDR2 FQNNGV. This CDR3 is 16 amino acids long. After removal of 4 bases from V and 2 bases from J, the junction contained 6 bases not matched to a gene. CDR3 loop: CASSWTGAWGNQPQHF. As DNA, the CDR3 is TGTGCCAGCAGCTGGACAGGGGCGTGGGGCAATCAGCCCCAGCATTTT. Full variable domain (remainder filled in from reference TRBV11-2 and TRBJ1-5): EAGVAQSPRYKIIEKRQSVAFWCNPISGHATLYWYQQILGQGPKLLIQFQNNGVVDDSQLPKDRFSAERLKGVDSTLKIQPAKLEDSAVYLCASSWTGAWGNQPQHFGDGTRLSIL.

At least ten counts were recorded for this clonotype. The chain is built from TRBV7-2 and TRBJ2-1; D may correspond to TRBD1 or TRBD2 (7 bases each). The V and J ends lost 7 bases and 1 base respectively, with 20 bases between them. Germline assignment: CDR1 SGHTA and CDR2 FQGNSA. The CDR3 covers 17 residues. In DNA, the CDR3 is TGTGCCAGCACGGGACAGCTCGCGGGAGTGTCCTACAATGAGCAGTTCTTC. Amino acids: CASTGQLAGVSYNEQFF.

This clonotype has at least ten counts. V gene TRBV28 combines with J gene TRBJ1-5, with D tentatively TRBD1 (5 bases). Trimming removed 1 base at V and 0 bases at J, with 7 bases between. The CDR3 runs to 15 residues. Germline V gives CDR1 MDHEN, CDR2 SYDVKM. CDR3 residues: CASSLSGISNQPQHF. CDR3 DNA: TGTGCCAGCAGTTTATCAGGGATTAGCAATCAGCCCCAGCATTTT.

In this sample, this clonotype turned up a few times. V usage is TRBV7-9 and J usage is TRBJ2-1; no firm D call. The length of the CDR3 is 15 residues. Germline values: CDR1 SEHNR, CDR2 FQNEAQ (reference sequence). Trimming left V 3 bases short and J 5 bases short, with 14 bases between. CDR3 in DNA: TGTGCCAGCAGCTTTGCCGGCACTCCACACAATGAGCAGTTCTTC. It yields the protein CASSFAGTPHNEQFF.

This clonotype appeared many times. The chain joins TRBV7-9 to TRBJ2-3; 14 nucleotides align to TRBD2. The CDR3 covers 21 residues. Germline CDR1 and CDR2: SEHNR and FQNEAQ (reference sequence). V dropped 6 bases and J dropped 5; count of bases not matched to a gene: 22. The CDR3 loop reads CASREDPGFTGLAGVKDTQYF. DNA for the CDR3: TGTGCCAGCAGGGAAGACCCAGGTTTTACGGGACTAGCGGGAGTGAAAGATACGCAGTATTTT.

Many counts were recorded for this clonotype. V usage is TRBV27 and J usage is TRBJ2-7; 8 nucleotides align to TRBD2. Germline CDR1 reads MNHEY; CDR2 reads SMNVEV (reference sequence). The CDR3 runs 16 residues. V dropped 5 bases and J dropped 3; count of bases not matched to a gene: 12. DNA for the CDR3: TGTGCCAGCAGTCCGGGGACTAGTCGGTCAAACTACGAGCAGTACTTC. Translated, it gives CASSPGTSRSNYEQYF.

The rearrangement uses TRBV5-1 and TRBJ2-1; TRBD2 matches at 10 bases. From germline, CDR1 is SGHRS and CDR2 YFSETQ. V lost 0 bases, J lost 10 bases, and 10 bases stayed unmatched. This CDR3 is 16 amino acids long. In DNA form, the CDR3 reads TGCGCCAGCAGCTTGGCGGCTAGCGGGAGTTGGGAGGAGCAGTTCTTC. Protein product: CASSLAASGSWEEQFF.

This clonotype was detected only a few times. The rearrangement links TRBV19 to TRBJ2-1; D call uncertain. CDR3 size: 14 residues. Germline CDR1 is LNHDA and CDR2 is SQIVND (reference sequence). The V gene lost 3 bases and the J gene lost 1 base, with 7 bases spanning the gap. The DNA for the CDR3 is TGTGCCAGTAGTATTCCAGGATCCTACAATGAGCAGTTCTTC. It yields the protein CASSIPGSYNEQFF.